The 22 T cell receptor beta chains listed next were all sequenced from one sample in a study of cytomegalovirus exposure and HLA in healthy donors. The PCR employed 60 Vbeta primers together with 13 Jbeta primers. Assay used: immunoSEQ multiplex PCR; TCRdb lists only in-frame clones, some missing. The data show roughly 100,000 clones, 10% to 15% seen once. The sample consisted of PBMCs. All receptors come from a man in his forties in good health and CMV-seropositive.

The rearrangement joins TRBV7-9 to TRBJ2-2; 10 bases are shared with TRBD1. This CDR3 spans 15 amino acids. Trimming at V came to 3 bases and at J to 7 bases, leaving 5 bases not matched to a gene. The germline CDR1 and CDR2 sequences are SEHNR and FQNEAQ (reference sequence). In DNA, the CDR3 is TGTGCCAGCAGCTTTGACAGGGGGCGAGACGGGGAGCTGTTTTTT. Translation gives CASSFDRGRDGELFF.

This chain links TRBV28 with TRBJ1-2; 12 nucleotides line up with TRBD1. Germline V CDR1 and CDR2: MDHEN, SYDVKM. The CDR3 runs 14 residues. V shed 5 bases and J 4 bases; nucleotides not matched to a gene: 2. CDR3 sequence (DNA): TGTGCCAGCAGTAGGGACAGGGGGCTCTATGGCTACACCTTC. This gives the protein CASSRDRGLYGYTF.

The V gene is TRBV5-1, the J gene TRBJ1-2; 9 bases map to TRBD1. V shed 4 bases, J shed 7 bases, and the junction held 8 bases outside the gene matches. The CDR3 has 14 amino acids. Germline V gives CDR1 SGHRS, CDR2 YFSETQ. The CDR3 sequence is CASSVAETGGGYTF. CDR3 DNA: TGCGCCAGCAGCGTGGCCGAGACAGGGGGTGGCTACACCTTC.

The rearrangement links TRBV12-5 to TRBJ1-1, with D tentatively TRBD1 (5 bases). Trimming took 7 bases from V and 1 from J, leaving 10 bases between them. This CDR3 has 13 amino acids. Germline lookup yields CDR1 LGHNT and CDR2 FRNRAP. CDR3 residues: CASVPGQNTEAFF. The CDR3 DNA sequence: TGTGCTAGTGTCCCAGGACAGAACACTGAAGCTTTCTTT. Using reference TRBV12-5 and TRBJ1-1 for the parts outside the CDR3, the full variable domain is DARVTQTPRHKVTEMGQEVTMRCQPILGHNTVFWYRQTMMQGLELLAYFRNRAPLDDSGMPKDRFSAEMPDATLATLKIQPSEPRDSAVYFCASVPGQNTEAFFGQGTRLTVV.

The rearrangement uses TRBV7-9 and TRBJ2-6; TRBD1 matches 8 bases. Trimming at V came to 1 base and at J to 1 base, leaving 9 bases not matched to a gene. The CDR3 length is 19 residues. Germline V gene sequence: CDR1 SEHNR, CDR2 FQNEAQ (reference sequence). The CDR3 DNA reads as TGTGCCAGCAGCTTAGGGGCAGGGGGCCGTCTTTCTGGGGCCAACGTCCTGACTTTC. This gives the protein CASSLGAGGRLSGANVLTF.

The table lists this clone with a few counts. The rearrangement joins TRBV18 to TRBJ1-4; 8 nucleotides agree with TRBD1. Germline assignment: CDR1 KGHSH and CDR2 LQKENI. V lost 3 bases to trimming and J lost 3 bases; unmatched junction nucleotides: 3. The CDR3 has 15 amino acids. DNA for the CDR3: TGTGCCAGCTCACCCGCGGACAGGGCTAATGAAAAACTGTTTTTT. Translated: CASSPADRANEKLFF.

This chain joins TRBV5-5 and TRBJ2-7; the D is unclear. Trimming left V 3 bases short and J 3 bases short, with 7 bases between. Per germline, CDR1 SGHKS and CDR2 YYEKEE (reference sequence). CDR3 length: 12 amino acids. CDR3 sequence reads: CASSSDNYEQYF. The CDR3 nucleotides read TGTGCCAGCAGCTCAGACAACTACGAGCAGTACTTC. Variable domain in full (rest from reference TRBV5-5 and TRBJ2-7): DAGVTQSPTHLIKTRGQQVTLRCSPISGHKSVSWYQQVLGQGPQFIFQYYEKEERGRGNFPDRFSARQFPNYSSELNVNALLLGDSALYLCASSSDNYEQYFGPGTRLTVT.

The rearrangement joins TRBV19 to TRBJ1-1; possibly TRBD1 for D (5 bases). This CDR3 spans 14 amino acids. CDR1 and CDR2 (germline): LNHDA, SQIVND (reference sequence). Trimming took 4 bases from V and 0 from J, leaving 9 bases between them. CDR3 nucleotides: TGTGCCAGTAGTAAGGGGCAGATGAACACTGAAGCTTTCTTT. As protein: CASSKGQMNTEAFF.

This chain connects TRBV18 to TRBJ2-1, with D perhaps matching TRBD1 (6 bases). Germline CDR1 KGHSH, CDR2 LQKENI. This CDR3 is 15 amino acids long. V lost 3 bases and J lost 0, with 9 bases in between. The DNA for the CDR3 is TGTGCCAGCTCACCCCGGGACACCTCCTACAATGAGCAGTTCTTC. Translated, it gives CASSPRDTSYNEQFF.

This clone was seen a handful of times. The sample carries other DNA sequences with the same CDR3. This rearrangement joins TRBV29-1 to TRBJ2-5, with 10 nucleotides matching TRBD2. CDR1 is SQVTM, CDR2 ANQGSEA, per germline. Trimming took 5 bases from V and 8 from J; bases not matched to a gene: 11. The CDR3 is 14 residues long. In DNA, the CDR3 is TGCAGCGTTCTTCCTAGCGGGGGACCGGGAACCCAGTACTTC. This encodes CSVLPSGGPGTQYF.

This rearrangement joins TRBV2 to TRBJ2-3, with 7 bases matching TRBD1. This CDR3 region has 15 residues. In germline, CDR1 is SNHLY, CDR2 FYNNEI. Trimming removed 2 bases from V and 0 bases from J; junction bases left unmatched: 2. CDR3 nucleotide sequence: TGTGCCAGCAGTGAAAGGGGGCCTAGCACAGATACGCAGTATTTT. This gives the protein CASSERGPSTDTQYF.

A single count supports this clone. This chain connects TRBV2 to TRBJ2-2, with 10 bases fitting TRBD2. The germline V gene has CDR1 SNHLY and CDR2 FYNNEI. V gave up 3 bases and J gave up 0 bases; unmatched junction bases: 13. The CDR3 is made up of 20 amino acids. The CDR3 here is CASSDPTGASGSANTGELFF. CDR3 DNA: TGTGCCAGCAGTGACCCTACAGGGGCTAGCGGGAGCGCGAACACCGGGGAGCTGTTTTTT.

This clone showed up just a few times. The V call is TRBV27, the J call TRBJ2-2; perhaps TRBD2 as D (6 bases). The CDR3 spans 16 residues. Trimming pared 3 bases from V and 2 bases from J, leaving 13 bases between. In germline, CDR1 is MNHEY, CDR2 SMNVEV (reference sequence). The CDR3 here is CASSFGGAVNTGELFF. CDR3 sequence (DNA): TGTGCCAGCAGTTTTGGCGGGGCTGTTAACACCGGGGAGCTGTTTTTT.

This sequence joins TRBV16 and TRBJ1-2, with D tentatively TRBD1 (5 bases). Germline lookup yields CDR1 KGHSY and CDR2 FQNENV. This CDR3 has 14 amino acids. Trimming pared 4 bases from V and 3 bases from J, leaving 12 bases between. CDR3 amino acids: CASSPRDSYYGYTF. DNA for the CDR3: TGTGCCAGCAGCCCCCGGGACTCCTACTATGGCTACACCTTC.

This clone was seen more than once but under ten times. The gene calls are TRBV6-5 and TRBJ1-5, with D maybe TRBD1 (5 bases). Germline V gene sequence: CDR1 MNHEY, CDR2 SVGAGI. The ends were cut back, 8 bases at V and 4 bases at J, with 9 bases in the middle. There are 12 residues in the CDR3. The CDR3 protein is CASSQGNQPQHF. CDR3 DNA sequence: TGTGCCAGCTCGCAGGGTAATCAGCCCCAGCATTTT.

The chain has TRBV18 and TRBJ2-2, with 7 positions matching TRBD1. Germline values: CDR1 KGHSH, CDR2 LQKENI. V was pared by 0 bases and J by 4 bases, with 8 bases of the junction left unmatched. The CDR3 contains 17 residues. The CDR3 coding sequence is TGTGCCAGCTCACCACCGGCAGGGGGAAGATTCACCGGGGAGCTGTTTTTT. Translating it yields CASSPPAGGRFTGELFF.

This clone has only a few counts. The rearrangement joins TRBV5-1 to TRBJ2-7; TRBD2 agrees at 13 bases. The CDR3 length is 15 residues. V lost 4 bases to trimming and J lost 2 bases; unmatched junction nucleotides: 3. CDR1 is SGHRS, CDR2 YFSETQ, per germline. CDR3 region: CASSVGTSGAYEQYF. For the CDR3, the DNA is TGCGCCAGCAGCGTCGGGACTAGCGGGGCCTACGAGCAGTACTTC.

The chain combines TRBV10-2 with TRBJ1-4; D gene uncertain. Germline V gene lookup returns CDR1 WSHSY and CDR2 SAAADI. The V end lost 5 bases, the J end lost 10 bases, and 14 bases lay between the germline ends. This CDR3 contains 13 residues. The CDR3 sequence is CASSPEEDGKLFF. The CDR3 DNA follows: TGCGCCAGCAGTCCAGAGGAGGACGGAAAACTGTTTTTT.

The genes are TRBV4-1 and TRBJ2-7; perhaps TRBD2 as D (6 bases). This CDR3 spans 15 amino acids. CDR1 MGHRA and CDR2 YSYEKL come from the germline V gene. V dropped 5 bases and J dropped 0 bases, with 14 bases sitting between them. The chain's CDR3 is CASSSGLQSSYEQYF. CDR3 sequence (DNA): TGCGCCAGCAGCTCGGGACTCCAAAGCTCCTACGAGCAGTACTTC.

In its sample, this clone was seen a few times. This sequence joins TRBV29-1 and TRBJ1-1; a weak D match, TRBD1 (5 bases). The CDR3 totals 13 residues. Trimming took 7 bases from V and 3 from J, leaving 15 bases between them. Germline V gene sequence: CDR1 SQVTM, CDR2 ANQGSEA. The CDR3 sequence: CSATTAGDTEAFF. Here the CDR3 DNA reads TGCAGCGCCACCACGGCGGGGGACACTGAAGCTTTCTTT.

The rearrangement links TRBV4-1 to TRBJ1-4, with 9 bases matching TRBD1. The CDR3 loop spans 17 amino acids. Germline assignment: CDR1 MGHRA and CDR2 YSYEKL. The ends lost 2 bases at V and 12 bases at J; junction bases unmatched: 16. CDR3: CASSQPTRTGEERQLFF. The CDR3 bases are TGCGCCAGCAGCCAACCCACAAGGACAGGGGAAGAAAGGCAACTGTTTTTT.

The J gene is TRBJ1-2, the V gene TRBV27; the match to TRBD1 covers 8 bases. The germline CDR1 and CDR2 sequences are MNHEY and SMNVEV (reference sequence). CDR3 length: 14 amino acids. V lost 5 bases to trimming and J lost 3 bases; unmatched junction nucleotides: 5. Written as DNA, the CDR3 is TGTGCCAGCAGTGTCAGGGGGCCCCACTATGGCTACACCTTC. Amino acids: CASSVRGPHYGYTF.